These 10 T cell receptor beta chains originate from one sample sequenced in a study of early T cells in non-severe SARS-CoV-2 infection. TCRdb reprocessed the 5' RACE reads with MiXCR, giving one entry per CDR3 protein. The sample lists some 55,000 distinct CDR3 sequences; over 9.5% were seen once. The sample was whole blood. These receptors were taken from an adult who was a healthcare worker with PCR-confirmed SARS-CoV-2 infection or an uninfected control (not recorded which).

The rearrangement joins TRBV2 to TRBJ2-2; D ambiguous. The V gene lost 4 bases and the J gene lost 0 bases, with 6 bases spanning the gap. CDR1 is SNHLY and CDR2 is FYNNEI in the germline V gene. This CDR3 comprises 14 residues. CDR3 protein: CASSAFSNTGELFF. The CDR3 DNA reads TGTGCCAGCAGTGCTTTCTCGAACACCGGGGAGCTGTTTTTT.

This clonotype was seen many times. The chain recombines TRBV6-6 with TRBJ2-1; the match to TRBD2 covers 8 bases. After removal of 2 bases from V and 9 bases from J, the junction contained 6 bases not matched to a gene. The CDR3 consists of 14 residues. In germline, CDR1 is MNHNY, CDR2 SVGAGI (reference sequence). The CDR3 protein is CASSYGTSFGEQFF. CDR3 nucleotides: TGTGCCAGCAGTTACGGGACTAGTTTCGGTGAGCAGTTCTTC.

The table lists this clonotype with many counts. The chain uses TRBV11-3 and TRBJ2-5; 11 bases are shared with TRBD2. Germline CDR1 reads SGHNT; CDR2 reads YENEEA. This CDR3 has 16 residues. After removal of 5 bases from V and 2 bases from J, the junction contained 7 bases not matched to a gene. In DNA, the CDR3 is TGTGCCAGCAGCCTCGTTCTAGCGGGGGGTCAAGAGACCCAGTACTTC. Translation: CASSLVLAGGQETQYF. The entire variable domain, with the rest obtained from reference TRBV11-3 and TRBJ2-5, is as follows: EAGVVQSPRYKIIEKKQPVAFWCNPISGHNTLYWYLQNLGQGPELLIRYENEEAVDDSQLPKDRFSAERLKGVDSTLKIQPAELGDSAVYLCASSLVLAGGQETQYFGPGTRLLVL.

Many counts were recorded for this clonotype. The rearrangement links TRBV2 to TRBJ2-1; 10 bases line up with TRBD2. J lost 5 bases, V lost 6 bases, and 4 bases had no gene match. CDR3 length: 14 residues. Germline CDR1 is SNHLY and CDR2 is FYNNEI. CDR3 coding DNA: TGTGCCAGCAGCCCTAGCGGGAGTAACAATGAGCAGTTCTTC. As protein: CASSPSGSNNEQFF.

The chain couples TRBV20-1 to TRBJ2-5; TRBD2 matches 11 bases. V shed 3 bases, J shed 2 bases, and the junction held 5 bases outside the gene matches. Germline V gene data show CDR1 as DFQATT and CDR2 as SNEGSKA (reference sequence). The CDR3 has 15 amino acids. CDR3: CSASPLAGVQETQYF. CDR3 in DNA: TGCAGTGCTAGCCCACTAGCGGGGGTACAAGAGACCCAGTACTTC.

This clonotype was counted between two and nine times. For the CDR3, the DNA is TGTGCCAGCAGCTTATTGACAGGGGATAATAGCAATCAGCCCCAGCATTTT. This sequence encodes CASSLLTGDNSNQPQHF. The rearrangement joins TRBV11-3 to TRBJ1-5, with 8 bases that match TRBD1. In germline, CDR1 is SGHNT, CDR2 YENEEA. With V trimmed by 2 bases and J by 0 bases, 6 bases remained unmatched. This CDR3 comprises 17 residues.

This clonotype occurred a few times. The V gene is TRBV11-3, the J gene TRBJ2-5, with TRBD1 as a possible D gene (8 bases). The CDR3 extends over 16 amino acids. Looked up from germline, CDR1 is SGHNT and CDR2 is YENEEA. With 2 bases removed from V and 4 bases from J, the gap between germline ends came to 17 bases. CDR3 region: CASSLRMTGEGETQYF. The CDR3 DNA reads as TGTGCCAGCAGCTTAAGGATGACAGGGGAGGGAGAGACCCAGTACTTC.

With regard to this clonotype: Possible read error: a much larger clone is one base away. The chain recombines TRBV7-9 with TRBJ2-3; D is undetermined. CDR1 is SEHNR, CDR2 FQNEAQ, per germline (reference sequence). The CDR3 loop spans 15 amino acids. Trimming cost V 4 bases and J 4 bases, with 15 bases left between them. CDR3 sequence (DNA): TGTGCCAGCAGCTCCCCCGTAGGGATTCCAGATACGCAGTATTTT. Its protein is CASSSPVGIPDTQYF. Based on the CDR3 plus reference TRBV7-9 and TRBJ2-3, the full variable domain is DTGVSQNPRHKITKRGQNVTFRCDPISEHNRLYWYRQTLGQGPEFLTYFQNEAQLEKSRLLSDRFSAERPKGSFSTLEIQRTEQGDSAMYLCASSSPVGIPDTQYFGPGTRLTVL.

As concerns this clonotype: At one end, the junction sequence differs from germline, possibly due to a read error. This chain joins TRBV25-1 and TRBJ1-6, with D possibly being TRBD1 (6 bases). Looked up from germline, CDR1 is MGHDK and CDR2 is SYGVNS. This CDR3 is built from 15 residues. CDR3 region: CASRAPGHLGSPPHF. Here the CDR3 DNA reads TGTGCCAGCAGAGCACCGGGACACCTTGGCTCACCCCCCCACTTT. Full variable domain (rest looked up from reference TRBV25-1 and TRBJ1-6): EADIYQTPRYLVIGTGKKITLECSQTMGHDKMYWYQQDPGMELHLIHYSYGVNSTEKGDLSSESTVSRIRTEHFPLTLESARPSHTSQYLCASRAPGHLGSPPHFGNGTRLTVT.

The table lists this clonotype with many counts. The rearrangement uses TRBV5-8 and TRBJ1-4, with D unclear. CDR1 SGHTS and CDR2 YDEGEE come from the germline V gene. There are 11 residues in the CDR3. With 4 bases removed from V and 6 bases from J, the gap between germline ends came to 4 bases. The DNA for the CDR3 is TGTGCCAGCAGCCCTTATGAAAAACTGTTTTTT. Amino acid sequence: CASSPYEKLFF.